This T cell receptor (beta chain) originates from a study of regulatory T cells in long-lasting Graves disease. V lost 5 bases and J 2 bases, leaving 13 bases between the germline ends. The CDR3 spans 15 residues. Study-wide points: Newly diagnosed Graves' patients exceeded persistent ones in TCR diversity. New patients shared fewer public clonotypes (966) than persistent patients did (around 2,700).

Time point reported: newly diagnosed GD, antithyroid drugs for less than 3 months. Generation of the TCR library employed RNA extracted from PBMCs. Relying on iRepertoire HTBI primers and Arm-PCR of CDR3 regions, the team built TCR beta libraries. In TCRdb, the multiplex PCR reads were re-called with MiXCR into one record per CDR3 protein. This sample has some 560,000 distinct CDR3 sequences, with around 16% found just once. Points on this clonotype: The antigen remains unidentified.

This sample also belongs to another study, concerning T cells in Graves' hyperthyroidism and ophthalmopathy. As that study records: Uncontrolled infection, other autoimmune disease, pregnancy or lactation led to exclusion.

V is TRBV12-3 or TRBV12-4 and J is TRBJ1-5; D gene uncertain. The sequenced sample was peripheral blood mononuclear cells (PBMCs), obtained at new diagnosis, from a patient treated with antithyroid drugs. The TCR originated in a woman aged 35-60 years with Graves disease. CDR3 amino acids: CASSRRTGGNQPQHF. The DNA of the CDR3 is TGTGCCAGCAGTCGCCGGACGGGAGGCAATCAGCCCCAGCATTTT.